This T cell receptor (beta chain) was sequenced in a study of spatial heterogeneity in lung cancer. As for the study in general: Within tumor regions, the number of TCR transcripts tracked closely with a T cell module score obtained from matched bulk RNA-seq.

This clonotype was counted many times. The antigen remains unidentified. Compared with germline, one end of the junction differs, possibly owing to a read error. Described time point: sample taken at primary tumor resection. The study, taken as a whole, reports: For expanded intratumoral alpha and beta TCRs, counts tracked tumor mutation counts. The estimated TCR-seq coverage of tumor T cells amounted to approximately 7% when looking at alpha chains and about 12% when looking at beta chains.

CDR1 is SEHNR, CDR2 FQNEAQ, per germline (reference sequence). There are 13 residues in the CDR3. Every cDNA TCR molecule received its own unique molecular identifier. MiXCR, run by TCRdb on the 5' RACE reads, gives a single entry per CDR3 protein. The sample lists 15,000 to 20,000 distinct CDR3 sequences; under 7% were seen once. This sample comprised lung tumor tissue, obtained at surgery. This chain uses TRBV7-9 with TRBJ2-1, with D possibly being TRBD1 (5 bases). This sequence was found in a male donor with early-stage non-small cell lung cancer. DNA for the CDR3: TGTGCCAGCACCTTAGGGGCACAAAATGAGCAGTTCTTC. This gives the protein CASTLGAQNEQFF. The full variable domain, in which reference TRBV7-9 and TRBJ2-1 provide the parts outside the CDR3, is DTGVSQNPRHKITKRGQNVTFRCDPISEHNRLYWYRQTLGQGPEFLTYFQNEAQLEKSRLLSDRFSAERPKGSFSTLEIQRTEQGDSAMYLCASTLGAQNEQFFGPGTRLTVL.